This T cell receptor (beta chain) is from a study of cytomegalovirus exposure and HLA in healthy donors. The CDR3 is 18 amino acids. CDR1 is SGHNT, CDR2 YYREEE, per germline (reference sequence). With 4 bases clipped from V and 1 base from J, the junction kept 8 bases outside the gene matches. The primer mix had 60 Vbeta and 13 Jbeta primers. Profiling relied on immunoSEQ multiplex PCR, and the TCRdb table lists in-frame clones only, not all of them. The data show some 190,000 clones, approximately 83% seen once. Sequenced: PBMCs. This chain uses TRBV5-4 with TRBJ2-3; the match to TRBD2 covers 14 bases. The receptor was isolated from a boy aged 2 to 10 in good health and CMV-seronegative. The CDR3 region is CASSRGLAGEGGTDTQYF. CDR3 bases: TGTGCCAGCAGCCGGGGACTAGCGGGAGAGGGGGGCACAGATACGCAGTATTTT. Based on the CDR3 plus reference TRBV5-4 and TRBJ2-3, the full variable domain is ETGVTQSPTHLIKTRGQQVTLRCSSQSGHNTVSWYQQALGQGPQFIFQYYREEENGRGNFPPRFSGLQFPNYSSELNVNALELDDSALYLCASSRGLAGEGGTDTQYFGPGTRLTVL.